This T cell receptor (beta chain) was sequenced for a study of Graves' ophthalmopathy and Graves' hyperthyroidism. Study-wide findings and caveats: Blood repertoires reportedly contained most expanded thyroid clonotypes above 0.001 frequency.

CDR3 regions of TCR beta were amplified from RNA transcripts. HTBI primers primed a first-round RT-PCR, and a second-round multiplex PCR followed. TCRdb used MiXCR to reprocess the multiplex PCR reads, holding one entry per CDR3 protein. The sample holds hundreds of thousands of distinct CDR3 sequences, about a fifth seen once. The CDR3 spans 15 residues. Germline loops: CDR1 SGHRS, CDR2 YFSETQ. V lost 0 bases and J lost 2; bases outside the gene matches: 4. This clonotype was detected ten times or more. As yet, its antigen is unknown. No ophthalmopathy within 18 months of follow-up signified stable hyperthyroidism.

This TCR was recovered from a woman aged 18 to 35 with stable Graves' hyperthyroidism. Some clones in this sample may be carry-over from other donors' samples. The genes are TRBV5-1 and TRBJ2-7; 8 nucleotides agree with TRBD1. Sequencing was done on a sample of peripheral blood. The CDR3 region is CASSLEARGPYEQYF. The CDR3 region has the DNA TGCGCCAGCAGCTTGGAAGCCAGGGGGCCCTACGAGCAGTACTTC.